What follows are 24 T cell receptor beta chains derived from one specimen sequenced in a study of blood T cell repertoires in COVID-19. TCRdb's table, derived via immunoSEQ multiplex PCR, lists solely in-frame clones and lacks some. The sample holds about 130,000 clones, approximately 90% seen once. What was sequenced was peripheral blood. The receptor set was obtained from a man aged 50-59 years with acute or convalescent COVID-19.

This chain connects TRBV19 to TRBJ2-7; 8 nucleotides agree with TRBD2. CDR3 length equals 14 residues. Germline lookup yields CDR1 LNHDA and CDR2 SQIVND (reference sequence). V was clipped by 6 bases and J by 2 bases; unmatched bases: 6. In DNA, the CDR3 is TGTGCCAGTAGCCGAAGCGGGAGTACCTACGAGCAGTACTTC. Translating gives CASSRSGSTYEQYF.

This clone has only one observation. The chain carries TRBV5-4 and TRBJ2-3; 12 bases agree with TRBD2. J was trimmed by 4 bases and V by 4 bases; bases with no gene match: 4. The CDR3 is 15 residues long. CDR1 is SGHNT, CDR2 YYREEE, per germline (reference sequence). DNA of the CDR3: TGTGCCAGCAGCCTAGCGGGAGGGGGACCAGATACGCAGTATTTT. It translates to CASSLAGGGPDTQYF.

This chain connects TRBV5-1 to TRBJ1-3; 8 bases are a match to TRBD1. Germline CDR1 is SGHRS and CDR2 is YFSETQ. This CDR3 spans 15 amino acids. Trimming took 0 bases from V and 2 from J; bases not matched to a gene: 1. CDR3 sequence reads: CASSLGTGTGNTIYF. CDR3 in DNA: TGCGCCAGCAGCTTGGGGACAGGGACTGGAAACACCATATATTTT.

V gene TRBV5-5 combines with J gene TRBJ1-6; TRBD1 is a possible D gene (6 bases). V was shortened by 5 bases and J by 8 bases, with 14 bases between the two germline ends. Germline CDR1 reads SGHKS; CDR2 reads YYEKEE (reference sequence). The CDR3 runs 14 residues. The CDR3 loop reads CASSQGSGDSPLHF. As DNA, the CDR3 is TGTGCCAGCAGTCAGGGGTCCGGGGATTCACCCCTCCACTTT.

V gene TRBV3-1 (or the pseudogene TRBV3-2) combines with J gene TRBJ1-1; perhaps TRBD1 as D (5 bases). CDR1 and CDR2 (germline): LGHDT, YNNKEL (reference sequence). The CDR3 extends over 15 amino acids. The V end lost 1 base, the J end lost 3 bases, and 12 bases lay between the germline ends. Here the CDR3 reads CASSQGGRPDTEAFF. The CDR3 DNA sequence: TGTGCCAGCAGCCAAGGGGGGAGGCCGGACACTGAAGCTTTCTTT.

The V call is TRBV3-1 (or the pseudogene TRBV3-2), the J call TRBJ1-2; 8 bases match TRBD1. The CDR3 is 15 amino acids. CDR1 and CDR2 from the germline V gene are LGHDT and YNNKEL (reference sequence). V shed 4 bases, J shed 1 base, and the junction held 5 bases outside the gene matches. For the CDR3, the DNA is TGTGCCAGCAGCCTCAGACAGGGGATTAACTATGGCTACACCTTC. It translates to CASSLRQGINYGYTF.

This sequence joins TRBV27 and TRBJ1-5; TRBD1 agrees at 9 bases. J gave up 3 bases and V 0 bases, and 6 bases lay outside the gene matches. The CDR3 spans 17 residues. Germline CDR1 is MNHEY and CDR2 is SMNVEV (reference sequence). In DNA form, the CDR3 reads TGTGCCAGCAGTTTATCGTGGACAGGGGCTTTCAATCAGCCCCAGCATTTT. It codes for CASSLSWTGAFNQPQHF.

For the CDR3, the DNA is TGTGCCAGCAGGCTACCAGGGTCTGGTCAGCCCCAGCATTTT. Translating gives CASRLPGSGQPQHF. V usage is TRBV28 and J usage is TRBJ1-5; D possibly corresponds to TRBD1 (5 bases). CDR3 length: 14 residues. Trimming shortened V by 6 bases and J by 6 bases, and 15 bases separated the two germline ends. The germline gives CDR1 MDHEN, CDR2 SYDVKM.

This sequence joins TRBV2 and TRBJ2-3, with TRBD2 identical over 10 bases. There are 18 residues in the CDR3. Unmatched junction bases numbered 12, after V lost 4 bases and J lost 2 bases. Germline CDR1 SNHLY, CDR2 FYNNEI. CDR3: CASSVGLKAGGPTDTQYF. CDR3 sequence (DNA): TGTGCCAGCAGTGTAGGGCTGAAAGCGGGGGGGCCCACAGATACGCAGTATTTT.

The V gene is TRBV5-1, the J gene TRBJ1-2; D not certain. The CDR3 loop spans 14 amino acids. Germline CDR1 reads SGHRS; CDR2 reads YFSETQ. Trimming left V 3 bases short and J 7 bases short, with 16 bases between. CDR3 sequence: CASSSGSTLGGYTF. CDR3 bases: TGCGCCAGCAGCTCCGGGTCTACTCTAGGTGGCTACACCTTC.

The chain joins TRBV18 to TRBJ1-1; 11 bases agree with TRBD1. Germline CDR1 is KGHSH and CDR2 is LQKENI. This CDR3 contains 14 residues. V shed 3 bases and J 6 bases; nucleotides not matched to a gene: 3. The CDR3 region has the DNA TGTGCCAGCTCACCCAGGACAGGGGGCCCTGAAGCTTTCTTT. Protein sequence: CASSPRTGGPEAFF.

The CDR3 sequence is CASSSWTSGINEQFF. The CDR3 bases are TGTGCCAGCAGTTCGTGGACTAGCGGGATTAATGAGCAGTTCTTC. The gene calls are TRBV27 and TRBJ2-1; 12 bases fit TRBD2. From germline, CDR1 is MNHEY and CDR2 SMNVEV (reference sequence). V was pared by 4 bases and J by 7 bases, with 5 bases of the junction left unmatched. The CDR3 length is 15 residues.

This chain joins TRBV7-3 and TRBJ1-6; D is ambiguous. This CDR3 contains 14 residues. Looked up from germline, CDR1 is SGHTA and CDR2 is FQGTGA. V lost 2 bases to trimming and J lost 9 bases, with 11 bases between them. This CDR3 is CASSLRHGASPLHF. The CDR3 nucleotides read TGTGCCAGCAGCTTACGGCACGGAGCTTCACCCCTCCACTTT. Together with reference TRBV7-3 and TRBJ1-6, the CDR3 gives the full variable domain: GAGVSQTPSNKVTEKGKYVELRCDPISGHTALYWYRQSLGQGPEFLIYFQGTGAADDSGLPNDRFFAVRPEGSVSTLKIQRTERGDSAVYLCASSLRHGASPLHFGNGTRLTVT.

This clone was observed once. The chain recombines TRBV5-1 with TRBJ1-5; possibly TRBD1 for D (6 bases). The CDR3 has 14 amino acids. V was cut by 4 bases and J by 1 base, with 9 bases left in between. Germline CDR1 reads SGHRS; CDR2 reads YFSETQ. CDR3: CASSAQGSNQPQHF. The CDR3 region has the DNA TGCGCCAGCAGCGCTCAGGGGAGCAATCAGCCCCAGCATTTT. Complete variable domain (other parts from reference TRBV5-1 and TRBJ1-5): KAGVTQTPRYLIKTRGQQVTLSCSPISGHRSVSWYQQTPGQGLQFLFEYFSETQRNKGNFPGRFSGRQFSNSRSEMNVSTLELGDSALYLCASSAQGSNQPQHFGDGTRLSIL.

The V and J genes are TRBV11-2 and TRBJ2-5, with D perhaps matching TRBD1 (5 bases). Germline assignment: CDR1 SGHAT and CDR2 FQNNGV. The CDR3 sequence is 14 residues long. With 1 base removed from V and 5 bases from J, the gap between germline ends came to 11 bases. The CDR3 sequence: CASSLVRGDETQYF. In nucleotides, the CDR3 is TGTGCCAGCAGCTTAGTTAGGGGTGACGAGACCCAGTACTTC.

This clone occurred once. The chain employs TRBV6-5 and TRBJ1-1; 8 positions agree with TRBD1. This CDR3 spans 14 amino acids. V gave up 8 bases and J gave up 3 bases; unmatched junction bases: 8. Germline loops: CDR1 MNHEY, CDR2 SVGAGI. The CDR3 nucleotides are TGTGCCAGCCGCAGGGGGCGAGGGGACACTGAAGCTTTCTTT. Its translation is CASRRGRGDTEAFF.

The chain links TRBV28 to TRBJ1-1; D remains ambiguous. The V end lost 7 bases, the J end lost 4 bases, and 13 bases lay between the germline ends. The CDR3 sequence is 13 residues long. Germline V gene data show CDR1 as MDHEN and CDR2 as SYDVKM. CDR3 coding DNA: TGTGCCAGCATACCTAACCCGGGCACTGAAGCTTTCTTT. This encodes CASIPNPGTEAFF. The full variable domain, rest sourced from reference TRBV28 and TRBJ1-1, is DVKVTQSSRYLVKRTGEKVFLECVQDMDHENMFWYRQDPGLGLRLIYFSYDVKMKEKGDIPEGYSVSREKKERFSLILESASTNQTSMYLCASIPNPGTEAFFGQGTRLTVV.

A single count supports this clone. The chain joins TRBV28 to TRBJ1-4, with D maybe TRBD1 (5 bases). The length of the CDR3 is 14 residues. Trimming removed 7 bases from V and 9 bases from J, with 18 bases in between. Germline V CDR1 and CDR2: MDHEN, SYDVKM. This CDR3 reads CASNDRAILKKLFF. The CDR3 DNA follows: TGTGCCAGCAACGACAGAGCGATTCTGAAAAAACTGTTTTTT.

The rearrangement joins TRBV5-1 to TRBJ1-1; D gene unclear. Looked up from germline, CDR1 is SGHRS and CDR2 is YFSETQ. The length of the CDR3 is 15 residues. The V end was cut by 3 bases, the J end by 5 bases, with 17 bases between. CDR3 DNA: TGCGCCAGCAGCTCCATAGACCCGGGGAGAACTGAAGCTTTCTTT. This encodes CASSSIDPGRTEAFF.

The count of this clone is one. The V gene is TRBV5-5, the J gene TRBJ1-1; TRBD1 matches 7 bases. V shed 5 bases, J shed 0 bases, and the junction held 4 bases outside the gene matches. This CDR3 region has 14 residues. Germline V lookup: CDR1 SGHKS, CDR2 YYEKEE (reference sequence). CDR3 loop: CASRPTGLNTEAFF. The DNA of the CDR3 is TGTGCCAGCAGGCCGACAGGGTTGAACACTGAAGCTTTCTTT.

This sequence joins TRBV3-1 (or the pseudogene TRBV3-2) and TRBJ1-5; D unresolved. The CDR3 runs to 13 residues. Trimming stripped 3 bases from V and 7 bases from J, with 10 bases between. Germline CDR1 reads LGHDT; CDR2 reads YNNKEL (reference sequence). CDR3 nucleotide sequence: TGTGCCAGCAGCCAGAATGGGGAGCAGCCCCAGCATTTT. Translation: CASSQNGEQPQHF.

The chain carries TRBV30 and TRBJ1-1, with 7 bases aligning to TRBD1. CDR3 length: 14 amino acids. Unmatched junction bases numbered 5, after V lost 3 bases and J lost 1 base. CDR1 GTSNPN and CDR2 SVGIG come from the germline V gene (reference sequence). The CDR3 coding sequence is TGTGCCTGGAGGAGGCACAGGGGGAACACTGAAGCTTTCTTT. Residues: CAWRRHRGNTEAFF.

The CDR3 DNA reads as TGTGCCAGCAGTTTATACGGACTCGGAGGGGAGAACACTGAAGCTTTCTTT. It is translated as CASSLYGLGGENTEAFF. The rearrangement uses TRBV27 and TRBJ1-1, with D maybe TRBD1 (5 bases). The V gene's germline CDR1 is MNHEY and CDR2 SMNVEV (reference sequence). V was shortened by 1 base and J by 1 base, with 16 bases between the two germline ends. This CDR3 contains 17 residues.

The gene calls are TRBV28 and TRBJ1-2, with 8 bases identical to TRBD1. Germline CDR1 MDHEN, CDR2 SYDVKM. J gave up 5 bases and V 6 bases, and 5 bases lay outside the gene matches. CDR3 size: 13 residues. In DNA, the CDR3 is TGTGCCAGCAGGTCACAGGGGGGGTATGGCTACACCTTC. Protein product: CASRSQGGYGYTF.